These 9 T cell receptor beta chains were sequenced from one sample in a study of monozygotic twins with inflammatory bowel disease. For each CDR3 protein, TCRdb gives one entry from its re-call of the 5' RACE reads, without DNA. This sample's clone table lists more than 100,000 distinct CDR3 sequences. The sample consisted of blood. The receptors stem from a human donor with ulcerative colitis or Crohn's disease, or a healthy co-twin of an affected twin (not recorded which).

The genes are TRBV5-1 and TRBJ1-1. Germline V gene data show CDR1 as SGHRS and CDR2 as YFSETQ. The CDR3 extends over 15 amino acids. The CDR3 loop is CASSLVADRNTEAFF.

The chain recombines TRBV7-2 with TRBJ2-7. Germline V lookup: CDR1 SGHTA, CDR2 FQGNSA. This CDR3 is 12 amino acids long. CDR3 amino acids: CASSQDNYEQYF.

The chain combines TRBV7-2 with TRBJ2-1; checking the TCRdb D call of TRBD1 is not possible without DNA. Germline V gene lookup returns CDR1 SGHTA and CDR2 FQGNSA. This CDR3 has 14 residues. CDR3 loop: CASSSRTGPNEQFF.

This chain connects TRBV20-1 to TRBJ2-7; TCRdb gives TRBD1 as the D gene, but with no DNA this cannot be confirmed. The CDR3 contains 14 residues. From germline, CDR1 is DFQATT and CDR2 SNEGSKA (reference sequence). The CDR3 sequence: CSASSGTSVYEQYF.

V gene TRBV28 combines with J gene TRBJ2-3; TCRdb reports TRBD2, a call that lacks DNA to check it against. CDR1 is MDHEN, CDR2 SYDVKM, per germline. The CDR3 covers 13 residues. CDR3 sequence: CASRKIAGTSDYF.

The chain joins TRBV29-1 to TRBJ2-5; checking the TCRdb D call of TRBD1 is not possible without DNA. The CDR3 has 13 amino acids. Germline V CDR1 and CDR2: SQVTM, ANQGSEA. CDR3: CSVMGTGEETQYF.

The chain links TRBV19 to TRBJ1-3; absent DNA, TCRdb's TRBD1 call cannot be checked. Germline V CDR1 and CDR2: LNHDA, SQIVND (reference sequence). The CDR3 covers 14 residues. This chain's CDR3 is CASSTGQTGNTIYF.

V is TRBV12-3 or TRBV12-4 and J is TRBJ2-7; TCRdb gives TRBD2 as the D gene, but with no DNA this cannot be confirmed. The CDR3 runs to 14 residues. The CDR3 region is CASSLAGGQDEQYF.

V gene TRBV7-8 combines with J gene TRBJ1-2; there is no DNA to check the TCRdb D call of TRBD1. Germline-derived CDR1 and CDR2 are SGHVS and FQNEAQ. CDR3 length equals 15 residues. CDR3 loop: CASSFYFGTGSGYTF.